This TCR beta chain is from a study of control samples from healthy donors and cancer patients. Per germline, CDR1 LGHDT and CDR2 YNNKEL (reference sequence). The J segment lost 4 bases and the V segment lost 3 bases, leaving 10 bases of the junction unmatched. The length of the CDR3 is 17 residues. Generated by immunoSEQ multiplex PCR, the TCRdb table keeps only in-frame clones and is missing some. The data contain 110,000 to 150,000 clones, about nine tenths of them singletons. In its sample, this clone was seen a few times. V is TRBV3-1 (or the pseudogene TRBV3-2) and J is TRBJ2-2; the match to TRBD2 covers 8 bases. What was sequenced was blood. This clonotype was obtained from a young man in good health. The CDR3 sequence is CASSQGREGRVTGELFF. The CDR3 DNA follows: TGTGCCAGCAGCCAGGGCCGGGAGGGCAGGGTCACCGGGGAGCTGTTTTTT.